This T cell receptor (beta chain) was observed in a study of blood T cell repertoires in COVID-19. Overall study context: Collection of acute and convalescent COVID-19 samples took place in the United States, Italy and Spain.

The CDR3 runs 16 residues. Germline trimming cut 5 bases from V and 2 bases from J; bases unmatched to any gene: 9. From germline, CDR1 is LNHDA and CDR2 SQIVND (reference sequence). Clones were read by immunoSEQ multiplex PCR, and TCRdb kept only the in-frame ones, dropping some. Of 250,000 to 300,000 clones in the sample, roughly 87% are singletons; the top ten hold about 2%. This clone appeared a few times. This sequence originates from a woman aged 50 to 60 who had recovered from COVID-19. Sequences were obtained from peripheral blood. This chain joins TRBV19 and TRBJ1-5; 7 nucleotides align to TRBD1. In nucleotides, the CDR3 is TGTGCCAGTAGTCTAACGACAGGGTCGGGCAATCAGCCCCAGCATTTT. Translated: CASSLTTGSGNQPQHF. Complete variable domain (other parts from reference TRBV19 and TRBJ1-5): DGGITQSPKYLFRKEGQNVTLSCEQNLNHDAMYWYRQDPGQGLRLIYYSQIVNDFQKGDIAEGYSVSREKKESFPLTVTSAQKNPTAFYLCASSLTTGSGNQPQHFGDGTRLSIL.